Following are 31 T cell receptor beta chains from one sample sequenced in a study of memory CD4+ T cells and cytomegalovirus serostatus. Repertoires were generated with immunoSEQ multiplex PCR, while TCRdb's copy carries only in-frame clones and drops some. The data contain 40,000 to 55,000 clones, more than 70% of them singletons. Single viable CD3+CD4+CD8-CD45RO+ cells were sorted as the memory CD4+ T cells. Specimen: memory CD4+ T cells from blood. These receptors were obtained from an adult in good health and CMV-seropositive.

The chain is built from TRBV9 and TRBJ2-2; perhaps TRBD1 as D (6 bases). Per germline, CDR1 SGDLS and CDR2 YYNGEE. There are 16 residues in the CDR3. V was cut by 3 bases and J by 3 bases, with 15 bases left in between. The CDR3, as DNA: TGTGCCAGCAGCGGAGGAGAAGGGGGATACACCGGGGAGCTGTTTTTT. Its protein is CASSGGEGGYTGELFF.

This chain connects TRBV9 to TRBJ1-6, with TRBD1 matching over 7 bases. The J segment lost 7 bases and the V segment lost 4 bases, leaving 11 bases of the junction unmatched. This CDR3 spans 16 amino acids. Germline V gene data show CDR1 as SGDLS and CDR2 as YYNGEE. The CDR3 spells CASSPRQGFTNSPLHF. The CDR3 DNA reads TGTGCCAGCAGCCCCCGACAGGGCTTCACAAATTCACCCCTCCACTTT. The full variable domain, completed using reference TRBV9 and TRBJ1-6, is DSGVTQTPKHLITATGQRVTLRCSPRSGDLSVYWYQQSLDQGLQFLIQYYNGEERAKGNILERFSAQQFPDLHSELNLSSLELGDSALYFCASSPRQGFTNSPLHFGNGTRLTVT.

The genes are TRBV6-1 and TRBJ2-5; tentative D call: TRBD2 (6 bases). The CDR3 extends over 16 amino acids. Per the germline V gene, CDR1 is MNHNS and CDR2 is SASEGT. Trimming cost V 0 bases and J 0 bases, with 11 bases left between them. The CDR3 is CASSEAWTNHQETQYF. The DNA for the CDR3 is TGTGCCAGCAGTGAAGCCTGGACTAACCACCAAGAGACCCAGTACTTC.

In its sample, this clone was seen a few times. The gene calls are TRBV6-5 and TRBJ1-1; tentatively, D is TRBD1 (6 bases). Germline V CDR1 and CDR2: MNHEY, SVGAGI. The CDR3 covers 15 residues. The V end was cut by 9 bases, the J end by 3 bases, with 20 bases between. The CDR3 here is CASTNGGGRYTEAFF. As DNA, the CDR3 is TGTGCCAGTACCAATGGGGGCGGGAGATACACTGAAGCTTTCTTT.

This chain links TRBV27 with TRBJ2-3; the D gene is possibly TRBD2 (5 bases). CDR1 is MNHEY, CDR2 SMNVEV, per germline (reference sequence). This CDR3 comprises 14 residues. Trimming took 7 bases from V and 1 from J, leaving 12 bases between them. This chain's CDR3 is CASTDRERTDTQYF. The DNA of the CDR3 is TGTGCCAGCACTGATCGGGAACGCACAGATACGCAGTATTTT.

CDR3: CASSSDPSTDTQYF. The CDR3 DNA is TGTGCCAGCAGCTCTGACCCTAGCACAGATACGCAGTATTTT. The J gene is TRBJ2-3, the V gene TRBV7-3; no clear D gene. The CDR3 consists of 14 residues. V was shortened by 4 bases and J by 0 bases, with 8 bases between the two germline ends. Germline-derived CDR1 and CDR2 are SGHTA and FQGTGA.

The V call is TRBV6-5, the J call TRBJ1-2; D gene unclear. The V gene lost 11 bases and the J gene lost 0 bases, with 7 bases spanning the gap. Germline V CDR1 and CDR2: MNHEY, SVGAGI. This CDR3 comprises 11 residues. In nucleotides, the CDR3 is TGTGCCGGATCGACTAACTATGGCTACACCTTC. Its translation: CAGSTNYGYTF.

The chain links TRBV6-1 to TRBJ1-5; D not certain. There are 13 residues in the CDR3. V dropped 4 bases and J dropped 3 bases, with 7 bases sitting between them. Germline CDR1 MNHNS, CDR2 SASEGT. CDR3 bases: TGTGCCAGCAGTGGCGTGGACAATCAGCCCCAGCATTTT. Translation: CASSGVDNQPQHF.

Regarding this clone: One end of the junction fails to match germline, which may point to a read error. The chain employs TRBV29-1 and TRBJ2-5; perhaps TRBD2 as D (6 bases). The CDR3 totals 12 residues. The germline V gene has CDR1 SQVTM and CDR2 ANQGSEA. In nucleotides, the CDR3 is TGCAGCGTTGAAGCCGGCGGCGGGGTGGGGGACTTC. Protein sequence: CSVEAGGGVGDF.

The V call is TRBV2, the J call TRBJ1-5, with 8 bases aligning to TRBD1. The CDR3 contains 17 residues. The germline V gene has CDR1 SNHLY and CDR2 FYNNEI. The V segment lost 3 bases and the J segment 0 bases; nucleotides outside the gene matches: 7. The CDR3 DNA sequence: TGTGCCAGCAGTGATAGGGGACAGGCCTATAGCAATCAGCCCCAGCATTTT. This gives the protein CASSDRGQAYSNQPQHF.

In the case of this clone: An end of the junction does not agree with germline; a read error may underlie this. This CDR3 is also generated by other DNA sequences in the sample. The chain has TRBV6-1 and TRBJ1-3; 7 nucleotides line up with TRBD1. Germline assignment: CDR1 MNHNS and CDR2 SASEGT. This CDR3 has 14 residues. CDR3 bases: TGTGCCAGTAGTGTGGGACAGCGTGGAAACACCATATATTTT. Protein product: CASSVGQRGNTIYF.

CDR3 amino acids: CASSQGASRNTDTQYF. The CDR3 region has the DNA TGTGCCAGCAGCCAAGGCGCTAGCAGAAACACAGATACGCAGTATTTT. V and J are TRBV4-2 and TRBJ2-3, with a weak D call TRBD2 (5 bases). Trimming took off 1 base at V and 2 bases at J, with 13 bases between the two ends. This CDR3 comprises 16 residues. Per germline, CDR1 LGHNA and CDR2 YNFKEQ.

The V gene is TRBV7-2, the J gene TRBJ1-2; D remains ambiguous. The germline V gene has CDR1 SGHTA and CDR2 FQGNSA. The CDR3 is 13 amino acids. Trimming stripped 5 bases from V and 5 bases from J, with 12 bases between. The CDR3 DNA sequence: TGTGCCAGCAGCGACCCCGTTAGTTATGGCTACACCTTC. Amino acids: CASSDPVSYGYTF.

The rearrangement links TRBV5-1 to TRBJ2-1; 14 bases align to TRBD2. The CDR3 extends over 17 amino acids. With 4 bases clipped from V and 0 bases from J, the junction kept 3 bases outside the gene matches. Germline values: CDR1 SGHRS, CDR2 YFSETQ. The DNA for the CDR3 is TGCGCCAGCAGCCGGACTAGCGGGAGGCTCTCCTACAATGAGCAGTTCTTC. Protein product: CASSRTSGRLSYNEQFF.

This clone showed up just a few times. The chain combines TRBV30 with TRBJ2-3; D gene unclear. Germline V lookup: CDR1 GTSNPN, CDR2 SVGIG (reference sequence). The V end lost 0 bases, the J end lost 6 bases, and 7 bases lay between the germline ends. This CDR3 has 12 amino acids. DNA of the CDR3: TGTGCCTGGAGTGTAGTGGGGGATACGCAGTATTTT. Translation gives CAWSVVGDTQYF.

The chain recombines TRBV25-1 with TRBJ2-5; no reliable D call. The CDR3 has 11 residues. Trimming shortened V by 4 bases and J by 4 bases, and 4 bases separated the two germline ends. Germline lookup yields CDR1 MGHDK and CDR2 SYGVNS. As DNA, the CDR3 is TGTGCCAGCAGTGTTGGAGAGACCCAGTACTTC. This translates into CASSVGETQYF.

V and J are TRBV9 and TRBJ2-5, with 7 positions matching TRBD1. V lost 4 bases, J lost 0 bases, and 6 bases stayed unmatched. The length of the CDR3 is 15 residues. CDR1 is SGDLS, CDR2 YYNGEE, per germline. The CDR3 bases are TGTGCCAGCAGCCGGGACAGAACTTACCAAGAGACCCAGTACTTC. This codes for CASSRDRTYQETQYF. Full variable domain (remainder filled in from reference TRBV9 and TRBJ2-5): DSGVTQTPKHLITATGQRVTLRCSPRSGDLSVYWYQQSLDQGLQFLIQYYNGEERAKGNILERFSAQQFPDLHSELNLSSLELGDSALYFCASSRDRTYQETQYFGPGTRLLVL.

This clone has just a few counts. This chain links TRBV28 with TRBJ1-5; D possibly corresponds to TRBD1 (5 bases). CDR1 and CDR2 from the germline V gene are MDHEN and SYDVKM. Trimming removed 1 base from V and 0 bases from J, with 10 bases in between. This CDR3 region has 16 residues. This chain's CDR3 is CASSLSGAGSNQPQHF. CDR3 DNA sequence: TGTGCCAGCAGTTTATCCGGGGCCGGTAGCAATCAGCCCCAGCATTTT. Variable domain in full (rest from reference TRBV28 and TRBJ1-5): DVKVTQSSRYLVKRTGEKVFLECVQDMDHENMFWYRQDPGLGLRLIYFSYDVKMKEKGDIPEGYSVSREKKERFSLILESASTNQTSMYLCASSLSGAGSNQPQHFGDGTRLSIL.

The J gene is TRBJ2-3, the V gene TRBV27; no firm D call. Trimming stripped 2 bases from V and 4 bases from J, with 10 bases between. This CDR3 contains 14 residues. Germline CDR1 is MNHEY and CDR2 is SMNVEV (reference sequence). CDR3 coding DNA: TGTGCCAGCAGTTTACAGCCGTGGCCAGATACGCAGTATTTT. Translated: CASSLQPWPDTQYF.

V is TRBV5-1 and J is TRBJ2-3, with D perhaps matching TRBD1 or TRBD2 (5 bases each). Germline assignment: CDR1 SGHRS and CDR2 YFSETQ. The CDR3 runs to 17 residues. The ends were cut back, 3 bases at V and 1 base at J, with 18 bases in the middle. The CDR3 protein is CASSSGPSRLGTDTQYF. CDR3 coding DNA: TGCGCCAGCAGCTCGGGACCATCAAGGTTGGGCACAGATACGCAGTATTTT.

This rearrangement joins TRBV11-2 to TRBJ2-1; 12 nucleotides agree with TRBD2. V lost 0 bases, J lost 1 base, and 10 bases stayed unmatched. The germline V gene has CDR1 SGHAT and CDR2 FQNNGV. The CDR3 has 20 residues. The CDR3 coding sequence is TGTGCCAGCAGCTTAGATCCGCCGGGACTAGCGGGCGTATCCTACAATGAGCAGTTCTTC. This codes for CASSLDPPGLAGVSYNEQFF.

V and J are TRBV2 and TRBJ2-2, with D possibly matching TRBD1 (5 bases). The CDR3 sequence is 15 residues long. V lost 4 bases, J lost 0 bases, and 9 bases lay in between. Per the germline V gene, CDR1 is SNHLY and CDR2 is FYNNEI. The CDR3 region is CASSGSRANTGELFF. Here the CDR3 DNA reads TGTGCCAGCAGTGGGTCCAGGGCGAACACCGGGGAGCTGTTTTTT.

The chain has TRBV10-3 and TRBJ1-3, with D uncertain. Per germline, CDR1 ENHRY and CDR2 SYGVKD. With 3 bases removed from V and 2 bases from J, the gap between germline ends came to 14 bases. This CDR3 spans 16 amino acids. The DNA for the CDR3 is TGTGCCATCAGTGATGACGGTTTGGGCGCTGGAAACACCATATATTTT. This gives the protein CAISDDGLGAGNTIYF.

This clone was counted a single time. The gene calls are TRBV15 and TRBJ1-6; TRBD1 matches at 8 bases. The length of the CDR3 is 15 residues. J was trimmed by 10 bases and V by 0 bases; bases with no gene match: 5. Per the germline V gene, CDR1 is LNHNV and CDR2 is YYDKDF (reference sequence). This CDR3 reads CATSRDRRGQSPLHF. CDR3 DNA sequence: TGTGCCACCAGCAGAGATCGCAGGGGGCAATCACCCCTCCACTTT. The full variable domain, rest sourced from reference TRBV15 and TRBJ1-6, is DAMVIQNPRYQVTQFGKPVTLSCSQTLNHNVMYWYQQKSSQAPKLLFHYYDKDFNNEADTPDNFQSRRPNTSFCFLDIRSPGLGDTAMYLCATSRDRRGQSPLHFGNGTRLTVT.

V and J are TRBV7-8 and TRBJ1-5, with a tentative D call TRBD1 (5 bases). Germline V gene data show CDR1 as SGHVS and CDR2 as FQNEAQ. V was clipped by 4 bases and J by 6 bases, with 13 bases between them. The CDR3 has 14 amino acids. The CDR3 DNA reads TGTGCCAGCAGCTCTAGTCGGGGGTTTCAGCCCCAGCATTTT. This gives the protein CASSSSRGFQPQHF.

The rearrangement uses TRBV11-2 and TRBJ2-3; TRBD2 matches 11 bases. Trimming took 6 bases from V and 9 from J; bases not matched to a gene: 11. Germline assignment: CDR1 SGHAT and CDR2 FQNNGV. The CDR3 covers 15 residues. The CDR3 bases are TGTGCCAGCAGGAGGCCCACTAGCGGGAGCTCCACGCAGTATTTT. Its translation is CASRRPTSGSSTQYF. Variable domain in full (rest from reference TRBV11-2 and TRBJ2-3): EAGVAQSPRYKIIEKRQSVAFWCNPISGHATLYWYQQILGQGPKLLIQFQNNGVVDDSQLPKDRFSAERLKGVDSTLKIQPAKLEDSAVYLCASRRPTSGSSTQYFGPGTRLTVL.

CDR3 loop: CASSDSTGGRLHF. CDR3 coding DNA: TGTGCCAGCAGTGACTCGACAGGAGGGAGGCTCCACTTT. J is TRBJ1-6 and V is TRBV6-4, with a tentative D call TRBD1 (6 bases). Germline assignment: CDR1 MRHNA and CDR2 SNTAGT. This CDR3 is built from 13 residues. V gave up 0 bases and J gave up 16 bases, with 13 bases separating them.

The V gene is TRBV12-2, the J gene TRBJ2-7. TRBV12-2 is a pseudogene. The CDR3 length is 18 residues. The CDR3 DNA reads TGTGCAAGTCGCTTCTCCCGCTGGGAGGGGGCCCCATCCTACGAGCAGTACTTC. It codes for CASRFSRWEGAPSYEQYF.

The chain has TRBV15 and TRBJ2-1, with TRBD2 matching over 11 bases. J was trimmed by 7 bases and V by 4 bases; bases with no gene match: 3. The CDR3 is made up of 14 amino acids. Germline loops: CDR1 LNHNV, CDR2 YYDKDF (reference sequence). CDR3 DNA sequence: TGTGCCACCAGCACTCTAGCGGGAGGTAATGAGCAGTTCTTC. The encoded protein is CATSTLAGGNEQFF.

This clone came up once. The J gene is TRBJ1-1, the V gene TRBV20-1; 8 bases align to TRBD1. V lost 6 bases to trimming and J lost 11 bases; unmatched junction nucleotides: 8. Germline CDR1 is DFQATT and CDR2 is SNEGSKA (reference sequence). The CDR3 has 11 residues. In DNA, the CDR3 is TGCAGTGCCGGCCCGGACAGGGAGGCTTTCTTT. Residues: CSAGPDREAFF.

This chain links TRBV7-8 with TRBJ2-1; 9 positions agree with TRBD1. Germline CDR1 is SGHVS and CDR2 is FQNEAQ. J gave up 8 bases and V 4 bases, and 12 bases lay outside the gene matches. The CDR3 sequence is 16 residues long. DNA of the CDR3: TGTGCCAGCAGCTCTGACGGGACAGGGTTATTGTATGAGCAGTTCTTC. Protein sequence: CASSSDGTGLLYEQFF. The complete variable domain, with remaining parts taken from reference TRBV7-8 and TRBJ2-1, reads GAGVSQSPRYKVAKRGQDVALRCDPISGHVSLFWYQQALGQGPEFLTYFQNEAQLDKSGLPSDRFFAERPEGSVSTLKIQRTQQEDSAVYLCASSSDGTGLLYEQFFGPGTRLTVL.